These T cell receptor beta chains were read from a single sample in a study of T cells in Graves' hyperthyroidism and ophthalmopathy. One entry per CDR3 protein, called by TCRdb with MiXCR from the multiplex PCR reads. The data hold 500,000 or so distinct CDR3 sequences, with roughly 18% observed a single time. What was sequenced was blood. These receptors all come from a young woman with Graves' ophthalmopathy. CDR3s include the opening cysteine and the closing phenylalanine or tryptophan. Fields, in order: D gene, V gene, clone size, J gene, CDR3 DNA, CDR3 protein. D genes are given only for firm matches. A clone size is listed for some rows: how often the clone was seen (once, few, many), or a class if it is expanded.

>.|TRBV7-9|few|TRBJ2-5
TGTGCCAGCAGCTTAGGATGGGGGTACCAAGAGACCCAGTACTTC
CASSLGWGYQETQYF
>.|TRBV3-1|many|TRBJ1-5
TGTGCCAGCAGCCAAGATGGTTCCACCCCATGGCCCCAGCATTTT
CASSQDGSTPWPQHF
>.|TRBV3-1|many|TRBJ1-2
TGTGCCAGCAGCCAAGTTCCAGAGTCGAACTATGGCTACACCTTC
CASSQVPESNYGYTF
>.|TRBV30|many|TRBJ1-3
TGTGCCTGGAGTCTGCCGGACATCACCATATATTTT
CAWSLPDITIYF
>TRBD1|TRBV6-1|many|TRBJ2-7
TGTGCCAGCAGTGACGTGGGACAGGGGGCGGGGGAGCAGTACTTC
CASSDVGQGAGEQYF
>.|TRBV10-3|few|TRBJ1-2
TGTGCCATCAGTGAGTTGGGCACAAACTATGGCTACACCTTC
CAISELGTNYGYTF
>TRBD2|TRBV20-1|many|TRBJ2-1
TGCAGTGCTAGGAGGGCTAGCGGGAGGGCCACCTCCTACAATGAGCAGTTCTTC
CSARRASGRATSYNEQFF
>TRBD2|TRBV30|.|TRBJ2-7
TGTGCCTGGAGTACGGAGCGGGGGGCTGGCGAGCAGTACTTC
CAWSTERGAGEQYF
>TRBD2|TRBV20-1|many|TRBJ2-7
TGCAGTGCACTAATGGTCTCCCAGACTAGCGGGACCGAGCAGTACTTC
CSALMVSQTSGTEQYF
>.|TRBV20-1|.|TRBJ1-1
TGCAGTGCTTACAGGGACACTGAAGCTTTCTTT
CSAYRDTEAFF
>TRBD2|TRBV6-1|few|TRBJ2-3
TGTGCCAGCAGAATGGGACTAGCGGGGTCAGATACGCAGTATTTT
CASRMGLAGSDTQYF
>.|TRBV5-6|.|TRBJ1-1
TGTGCCAGCAGCTTGTGGGGACTCGGGAACACTGAAGCTTTCTTT
CASSLWGLGNTEAFF
>TRBD1|TRBV5-1|.|TRBJ2-1
TGCGCCAGCAAGGGGACAGCGGACTCCTACAATGAGCAGTTCTTC
CASKGTADSYNEQFF
>.|TRBV27|.|TRBJ2-7
TGTGCCAGCAGTCTCAGGGTTCGGGGGGCTTATTACGAGCAGTACTTC
CASSLRVRGAYYEQYF
>TRBD1|TRBV28|few|TRBJ1-6
TGTGCCAGCAGTCTCCTCGGACAGGGGCGACCCCTCCACTTT
CASSLLGQGRPLHF
>.|TRBV6-1|.|TRBJ2-2
TGTGCCAGCAGTAAACCGGGCAACACCGGGGAGCTGTTTTTT
CASSKPGNTGELFF
>.|TRBV27|many|TRBJ2-7
TGTGCCAGCAGCGCCCTACAGGGATCGGGCTACGAGCAGTACTTC
CASSALQGSGYEQYF
>TRBD1|TRBV6-2/TRBV6-3|.|TRBJ2-4
TGTGCCAGCAGTTACTCGGCCGGGACAGGGGAGAATTTTGGCATTCAGTACTTC
CASSYSAGTGENFGIQYF
>.|TRBV7-6|.|TRBJ1-5
TGTGCCAGCAGCCCCGAAGTTGGGGGGGTAGGTCAGCCCCAGCATTTT
CASSPEVGGVGQPQHF
>.|TRBV6-1|many|TRBJ1-1
TGTGCCAGCAGTTCTCTGGGGCAGACCGAAGCTTTCTTT
CASSSLGQTEAFF